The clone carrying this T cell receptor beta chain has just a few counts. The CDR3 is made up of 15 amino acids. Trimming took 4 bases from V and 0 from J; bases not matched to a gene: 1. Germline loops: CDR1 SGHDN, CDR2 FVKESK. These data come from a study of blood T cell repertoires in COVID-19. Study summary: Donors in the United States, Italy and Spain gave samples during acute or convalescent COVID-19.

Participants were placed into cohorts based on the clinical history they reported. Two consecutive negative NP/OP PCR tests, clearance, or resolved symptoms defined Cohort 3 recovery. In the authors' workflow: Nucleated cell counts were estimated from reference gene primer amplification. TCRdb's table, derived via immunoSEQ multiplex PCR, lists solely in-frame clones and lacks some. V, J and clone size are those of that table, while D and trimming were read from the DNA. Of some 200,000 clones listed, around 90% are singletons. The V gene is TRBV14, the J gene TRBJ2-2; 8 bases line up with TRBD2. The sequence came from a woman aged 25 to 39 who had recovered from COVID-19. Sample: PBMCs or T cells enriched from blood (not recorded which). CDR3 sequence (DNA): TGTGCCAGCAGCCCGGGGGGGTCGAACACCGGGGAGCTGTTTTTT. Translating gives CASSPGGSNTGELFF.